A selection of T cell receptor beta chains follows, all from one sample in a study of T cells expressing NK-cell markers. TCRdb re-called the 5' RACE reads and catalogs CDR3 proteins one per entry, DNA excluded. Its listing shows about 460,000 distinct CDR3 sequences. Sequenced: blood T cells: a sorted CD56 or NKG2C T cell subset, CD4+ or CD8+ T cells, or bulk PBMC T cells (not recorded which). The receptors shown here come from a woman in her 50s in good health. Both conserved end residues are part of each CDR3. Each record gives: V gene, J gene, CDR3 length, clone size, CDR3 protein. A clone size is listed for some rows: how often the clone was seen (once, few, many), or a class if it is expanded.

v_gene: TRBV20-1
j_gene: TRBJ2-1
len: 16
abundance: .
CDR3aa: CSASGRALGLFNEQFF

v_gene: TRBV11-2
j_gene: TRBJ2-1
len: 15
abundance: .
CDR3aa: CASSLRAQMYNEQFF

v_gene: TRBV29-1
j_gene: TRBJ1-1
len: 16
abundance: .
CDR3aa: CSVPNKDALRDTEAFF

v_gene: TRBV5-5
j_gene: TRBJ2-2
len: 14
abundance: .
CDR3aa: CASGREGNTGELFF

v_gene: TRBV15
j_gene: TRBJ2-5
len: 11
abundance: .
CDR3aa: CATSSQETQYF

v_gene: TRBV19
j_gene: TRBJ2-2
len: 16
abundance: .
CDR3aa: CATPARDYRFTGELFF

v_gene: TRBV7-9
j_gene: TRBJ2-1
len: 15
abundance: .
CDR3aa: CASSWGLARNNEQFF

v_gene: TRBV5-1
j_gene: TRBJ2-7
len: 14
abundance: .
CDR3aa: CASSRWEVPYEQYF

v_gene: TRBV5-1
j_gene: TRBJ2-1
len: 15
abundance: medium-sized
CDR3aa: CASSLAGSSYNEQFF

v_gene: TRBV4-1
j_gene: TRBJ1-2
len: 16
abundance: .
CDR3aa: CASSQMSVSPNYGYTF

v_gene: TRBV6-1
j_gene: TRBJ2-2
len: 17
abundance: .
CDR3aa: CASSGTSGRPEGGELFF

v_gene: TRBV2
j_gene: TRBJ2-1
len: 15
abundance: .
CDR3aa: CASSEDRDRVNEQFF